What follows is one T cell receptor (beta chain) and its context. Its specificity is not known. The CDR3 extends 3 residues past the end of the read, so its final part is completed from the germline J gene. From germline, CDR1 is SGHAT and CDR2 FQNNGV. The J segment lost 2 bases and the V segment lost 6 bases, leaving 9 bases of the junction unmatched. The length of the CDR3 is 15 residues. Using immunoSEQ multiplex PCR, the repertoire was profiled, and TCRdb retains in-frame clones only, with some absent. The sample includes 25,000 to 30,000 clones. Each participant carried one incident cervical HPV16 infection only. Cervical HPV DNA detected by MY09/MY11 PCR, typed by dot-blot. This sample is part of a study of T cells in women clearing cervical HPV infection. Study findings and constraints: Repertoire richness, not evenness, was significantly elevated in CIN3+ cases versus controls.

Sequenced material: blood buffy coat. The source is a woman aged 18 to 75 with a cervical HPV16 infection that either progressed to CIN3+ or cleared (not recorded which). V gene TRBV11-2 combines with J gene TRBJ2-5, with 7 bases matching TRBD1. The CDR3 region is CASRPNRGPQETQYF. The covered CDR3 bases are TGTGCCAGCAGGCCAAACAGGGGACCTCAAGAGACC.